This T cell receptor (beta chain) was identified in a study of siplizumab effects on memory and regulatory T cells. V lost 6 bases and J 4 bases, leaving 16 bases between the germline ends. The CDR3 has 14 residues. CDR1 is ENHRY, CDR2 SYGVKD, per germline. Profiled with immunoSEQ multiplex PCR; TCRdb holds only in-frame clones, not every one. This sample has about 100,000 clones, with around 94% found just once. Concerning this clone itself: Antigen: not known.

Study results and limitations: Proliferating siplizumab-culture Tregs lacked confirmation of suppressive function. The naive T cell population seemed more diverse than memory cells and seemed a major contributor to the alloresponse. Mean Treg-derived proportions of mappable alloreactive CD4+ clones were roughly 69% for siplizumab and roughly 30% for controls. Siplizumab significantly reduced alloreactive sequences traceable to unstimulated CD4+ memory cells.

The sequenced material came from Tregs sorted from blood. This sequence was found in a human donor in good health. The chain is built from TRBV10-3 and TRBJ2-7; D tentatively fits TRBD1 or TRBD2 (5 bases each). CDR3 residues: CAISPGTGRYEQYF. CDR3 nucleotide sequence: TGTGCCATCAGCCCCGGGACGGGCAGGTACGAGCAGTACTTC.